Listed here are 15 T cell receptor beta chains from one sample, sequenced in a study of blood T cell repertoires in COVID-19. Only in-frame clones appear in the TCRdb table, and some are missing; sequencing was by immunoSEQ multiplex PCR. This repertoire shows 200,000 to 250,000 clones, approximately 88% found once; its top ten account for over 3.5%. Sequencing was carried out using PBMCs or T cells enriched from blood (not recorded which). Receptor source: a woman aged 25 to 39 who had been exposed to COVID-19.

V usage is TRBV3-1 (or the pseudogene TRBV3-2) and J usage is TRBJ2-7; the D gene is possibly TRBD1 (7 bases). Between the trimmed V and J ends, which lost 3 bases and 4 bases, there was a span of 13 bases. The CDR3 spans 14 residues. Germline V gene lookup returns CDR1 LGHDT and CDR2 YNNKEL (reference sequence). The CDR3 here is CASSQRDRSYEQYF. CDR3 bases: TGTGCCAGCAGCCAGCGGGACAGATCTTACGAGCAGTACTTC.

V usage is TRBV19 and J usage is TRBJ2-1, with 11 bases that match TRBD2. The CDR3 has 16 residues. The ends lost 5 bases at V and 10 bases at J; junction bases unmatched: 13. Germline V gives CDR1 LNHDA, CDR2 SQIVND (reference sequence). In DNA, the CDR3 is TGTGCCAGTAGTCCCGGGGCACTAGCGGGAGCATCGGAGCAGTTCTTC. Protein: CASSPGALAGASEQFF.

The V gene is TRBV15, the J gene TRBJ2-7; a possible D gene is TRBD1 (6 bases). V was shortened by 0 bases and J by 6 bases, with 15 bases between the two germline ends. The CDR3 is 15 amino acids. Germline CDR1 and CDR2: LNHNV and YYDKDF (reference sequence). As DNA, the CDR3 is TGTGCCACCAGCAGAGACCGGACAGCAGGCGCCGAGCAGTACTTC. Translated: CATSRDRTAGAEQYF.

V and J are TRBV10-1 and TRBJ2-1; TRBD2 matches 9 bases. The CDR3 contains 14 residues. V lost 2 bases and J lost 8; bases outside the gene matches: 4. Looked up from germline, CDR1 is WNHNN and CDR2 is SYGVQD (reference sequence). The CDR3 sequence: CASSEGTSPHEQFF. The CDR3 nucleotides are TGCGCCAGCAGTGAGGGGACTAGCCCACATGAGCAGTTCTTC.

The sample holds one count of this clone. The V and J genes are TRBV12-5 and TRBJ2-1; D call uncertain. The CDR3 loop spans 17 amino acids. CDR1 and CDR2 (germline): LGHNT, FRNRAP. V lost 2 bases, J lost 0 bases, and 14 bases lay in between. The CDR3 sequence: CASGLRNHSFSYNEQFF. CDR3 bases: TGTGCTAGTGGTTTGCGAAACCACAGTTTCTCCTACAATGAGCAGTTCTTC. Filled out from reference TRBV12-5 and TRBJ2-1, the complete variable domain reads DARVTQTPRHKVTEMGQEVTMRCQPILGHNTVFWYRQTMMQGLELLAYFRNRAPLDDSGMPKDRFSAEMPDATLATLKIQPSEPRDSAVYFCASGLRNHSFSYNEQFFGPGTRLTVL.

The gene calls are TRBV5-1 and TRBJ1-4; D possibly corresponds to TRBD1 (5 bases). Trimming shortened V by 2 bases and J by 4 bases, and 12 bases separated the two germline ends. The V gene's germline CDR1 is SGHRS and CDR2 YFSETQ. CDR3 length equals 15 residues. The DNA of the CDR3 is TGCGCCAGCAGCTTCGGGGGGGTGAGTAATGAAAAACTGTTTTTT. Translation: CASSFGGVSNEKLFF.

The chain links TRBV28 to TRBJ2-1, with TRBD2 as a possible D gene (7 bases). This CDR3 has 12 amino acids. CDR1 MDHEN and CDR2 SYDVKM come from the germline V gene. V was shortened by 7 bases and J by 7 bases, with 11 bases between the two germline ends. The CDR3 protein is CASNKGGNEQFF. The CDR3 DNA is TGTGCCAGCAACAAGGGGGGGAATGAGCAGTTCTTC.

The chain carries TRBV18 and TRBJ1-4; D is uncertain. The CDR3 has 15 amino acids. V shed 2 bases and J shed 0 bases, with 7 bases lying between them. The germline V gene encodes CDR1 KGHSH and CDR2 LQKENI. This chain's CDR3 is CASSPNGATNEKLFF. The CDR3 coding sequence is TGTGCCAGCTCACCAAACGGGGCAACTAATGAAAAACTGTTTTTT.

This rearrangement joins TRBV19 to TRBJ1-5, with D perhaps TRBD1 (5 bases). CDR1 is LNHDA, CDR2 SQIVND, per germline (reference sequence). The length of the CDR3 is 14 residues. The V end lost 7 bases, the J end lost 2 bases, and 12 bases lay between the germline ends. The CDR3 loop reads CASKEGGGNQPQHF. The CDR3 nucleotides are TGTGCCAGTAAGGAGGGAGGGGGCAATCAGCCCCAGCATTTT.

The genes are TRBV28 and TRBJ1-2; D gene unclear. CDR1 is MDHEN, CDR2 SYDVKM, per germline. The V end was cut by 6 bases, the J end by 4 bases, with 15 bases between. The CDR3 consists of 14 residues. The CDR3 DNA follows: TGTGCCAGCAGCCTAAACCAAGCTTTCTATGGCTACACCTTC. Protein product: CASSLNQAFYGYTF.

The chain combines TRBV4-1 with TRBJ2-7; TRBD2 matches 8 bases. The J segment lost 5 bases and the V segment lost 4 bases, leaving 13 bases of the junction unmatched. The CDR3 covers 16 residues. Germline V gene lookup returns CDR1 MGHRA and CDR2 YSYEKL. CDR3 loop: CASSRGGGSMRDEQYF. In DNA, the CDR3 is TGCGCCAGCAGCCGGGGCGGGGGGAGTATGAGAGACGAGCAGTACTTC.

The CDR3 reads CASSQAFFSGRTDTQYF. The CDR3 DNA reads TGTGCCAGCAGCCAAGCTTTCTTCAGCGGGCGCACAGATACGCAGTATTTT. The chain employs TRBV4-2 and TRBJ2-3, with D possibly being TRBD2 (6 bases). The CDR3 is made up of 17 amino acids. Germline values: CDR1 LGHNA, CDR2 YNFKEQ. Trimming cost V 1 base and J 1 base, with 15 bases left between them.

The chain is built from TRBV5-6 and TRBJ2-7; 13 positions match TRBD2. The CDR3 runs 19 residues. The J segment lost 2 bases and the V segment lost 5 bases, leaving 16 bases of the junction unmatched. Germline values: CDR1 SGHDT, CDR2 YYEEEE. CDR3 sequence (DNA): TGTGCCAGCAGTTTTTTCGGGACAGGGGGGACTAGCGGGGCCTACGAGCAGTACTTC. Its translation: CASSFFGTGGTSGAYEQYF.

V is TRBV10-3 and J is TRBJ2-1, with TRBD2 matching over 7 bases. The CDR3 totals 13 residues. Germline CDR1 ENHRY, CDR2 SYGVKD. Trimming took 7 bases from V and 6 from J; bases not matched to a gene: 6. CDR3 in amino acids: CAITRGSRNEQFF. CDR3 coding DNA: TGTGCCATCACCCGCGGGAGTCGCAATGAGCAGTTCTTC.

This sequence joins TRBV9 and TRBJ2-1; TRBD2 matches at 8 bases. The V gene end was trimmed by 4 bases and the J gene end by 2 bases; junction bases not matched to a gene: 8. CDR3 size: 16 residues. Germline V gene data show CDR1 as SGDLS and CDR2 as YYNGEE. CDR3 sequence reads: CASSPQTSATYNEQFF. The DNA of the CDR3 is TGTGCCAGCAGCCCACAGACTAGCGCAACCTACAATGAGCAGTTCTTC.